The source of this T cell receptor beta chain is a study of CD8 T cells in ankylosing spondylitis. CDR3 length equals 13 residues. Germline V CDR1 and CDR2: SSHAT, FNYEAQ (reference sequence). From the 5' RACE reads, TCRdb called clonotypes with MiXCR, one entry per CDR3 protein. The sample has about 360,000 distinct CDR3 sequences, 20% seen once. About this clonotype: The junction shows a germline mismatch at one end, possibly a read error.

The chain employs TRBV7-7 and TRBJ2-1; weak D call: TRBD2 (5 bases). The specimen was blood, either unsorted or a sorted T cell fraction (not recorded which). This receptor was taken from a male donor with ankylosing spondylitis or in good health (not recorded which). The DNA of the CDR3 is TGTGCTAGCAGCAGTTCGGGGTCGGCTGAGCAGTTCTTC. Translation: CASSSSGSAEQFF.